This T cell receptor beta chain comes out of a study of T cell responses to AZD1222 COVID-19 vaccine. Profiled with immunoSEQ multiplex PCR; TCRdb holds only in-frame clones, not every one. In the table there are roughly 150,000 clones, around 90% of which are singletons. CDR3 length: 14 residues. Germline-derived CDR1 and CDR2 are MNHEY and SVGAGI. With V trimmed by 5 bases and J by 7 bases, 9 bases remained unmatched. In the case of this clone: Its antigen remains unidentified.

Points from the study as a whole: Seropositive at baseline were only a handful of AZD1222 recipients. Epitopes outside B.1.351 and B.1.1.7 mutated regions reportedly drew nearly half of spike TCRs. Clonal diversity was possibly underestimated, and white British individuals and females predominated among donors.

The chain links TRBV6-5 to TRBJ1-1, with TRBD1 matching over 8 bases. Material: peripheral blood, obtained on day 0 of AZD1222 vaccination. The clonotype comes from an adult in good health. CDR3 in DNA: TGTGCCAGCAGTCAACAGGGGGAAATAGTTGAAGCTTTCTTT. This translates into CASSQQGEIVEAFF.